The 2 T cell receptor beta chains given below trace back to one sample, sequenced in a study of blood T cells in healthy people across ages (dated by TCRdb to about 2015). The library was generated by 5' RACE. Sequenced on an Illumina HiSeq 2500. A second roughly 7 to 11 cycle PCR used a sample-barcoded 5' primer and a J-beta primer mix. TCRdb ran its own pipeline on the public reads, namely fastp trimming at Q25 and MiXCR clone calling, and kept in-frame beta chains. Rows are combined by CDR3 protein, so each entry shows the most common genes and DNA. Present in this sample are around 820,000 distinct CDR3 sequences, around a quarter of which were seen just once. The ten most abundant clones make up approximately 4% of the sample. In addition, the sample was reused for a study of T cells of mothers and their children.

The sample was blood. These receptors came from a boy between 10 and 17 years old in good health.

The chain carries TRBV28 and TRBJ2-5; 9 nucleotides line up with TRBD1. The J call may not be correct, given that the DNA end is closer to TRBJ2-7. Germline V gene data show CDR1 as MDHEN and CDR2 as SYDVKM. The CDR3 has 15 residues. CDR3 loop: CASSLGSTGGGEQYF. The DNA for the CDR3 is TGTGCCAGCAGTTTAGGGTCGACAGGGGGGGGCGAGCAGTACTTC.

The chain links TRBV27 to TRBJ2-3; maybe TRBD1 (5 bases). Germline CDR1 MNHEY, CDR2 SMNVEV (reference sequence). The CDR3 is 16 residues long. V lost 9 bases, J lost 0 bases, and 19 bases lay in between. The CDR3 loop reads CASTTYAGASTDTQYF. The CDR3 DNA follows: TGTGCCAGTACAACTTATGCTGGGGCTAGCACAGATACGCAGTATTTT.